Here is one TCR beta chain with its context. This clone was counted once. The antigen it binds to is not known. No per-base quality is available; no much larger clone lies one base away. The library was built by means of the immunoSEQ multiplex PCR assay. RNA was extracted from all samples and reverse transcribed into cDNA as template for TCR sequencing. First-strand cDNA was synthesized using SuperScript III with a 2:1 mix of oligo-dT and random hexamers. A synthetic immune receptor repertoire was used to assess amplification bias, and residual bias was removed computationally. In the authors' own workflow: Raw reads were preprocessed to remove errors, and CDR3 was defined according to IMGT conventions as the region from the conserved cysteine to phenylalanine. Clonality was calculated as 1 minus Shannon entropy normalized by log2 of the number of productive unique TCRs. Whether scalp clones were CD4 or CD8 was inferred by matching scalp TCRbeta sequences against CD4 and CD8 repertoires sorted from blood. Entries here come from immuneACCESS through TCRdb and include only in-frame sequences with V and J called. Some clones fail to appear in such tables; in the studies checked, an unresolved V gene covers under half of the shortfall, and the cause of the remainder is unknown. V and J calls and clone size follow that table, whereas D and trimming were derived from the DNA. This sample comprises approximately 170,000 clones, roughly three fifths of them detected only once. The top ten constitute roughly 0.7% of the sample.

The sample comes from a study of CD8+ T cells in alopecia areata (dated by TCRdb to the late 2010s). In terms of the full investigation: Treated patients were enrolled in an open-label pilot trial of oral tofacitinib at 5 to 10 mg twice daily for moderate-to-severe alopecia areata. Patients on tofacitinib were biopsied at baseline and after 4 and 24 weeks of treatment, and several of the patients also had a later scalp biopsy. TCRbeta CDR3 regions were amplified by immunoSEQ multiplex PCR with 35 Vbeta forward and 13 Jbeta reverse primers. The RNA source kit depended on sample type: the PAXgene miRNA kit for fixed scalp, the miRNeasy kit for PBMCs, and the RNeasy kit for mouse skin. Scalp clonality was compared among normal scalp (n=4), patchy alopecia areata scalp (n=8), and alopecia totalis/universalis scalp (n=8). Human TCRbeta sequencing covered scalp tissue and sorted CD4+ and CD8+ peripheral blood T cells from patchy and totalis/universalis alopecia areata patients and healthy controls. Patients received tofacitinib for 6 to 18 months and were then followed off drug for 6 months to check for delayed response and recurrence. In treated patients, disease severity was measured using the SALT score, which gives the percentage of scalp surface area affected. In both human patients and the C3H/HeJ mouse model, the study applied high-throughput TCRbeta sequencing to look at T cell clonal expansion in alopecia areata. Summary of the overall study and its limitations: Compared with normal scalp, lesional scalp had higher clonality and more expanded CD8+ clones, particularly in alopecia totalis/universalis, a pattern that suggests antigenic drive. Because the treated cohort was small and had only one nonresponder, larger studies are needed to examine links between baseline CD8+ expansion and response. Compared with mice, TCR sequences shared between patients were less clear, possibly partly because of HLA diversity across the patient population. With tofacitinib, both scalp clonality and the number of expanded CD8+ clones among the top 100 scalp clones went down significantly. Scalp TCR repertoire analysis is complicated because resident alphabeta T cells in normal human skin are also sequenced, whereas mouse skin is dominated by gammadelta T cells. Many expanded lesional clones persisted in scalp and blood during tofacitinib treatment, which may partly explain relapse after stopping treatment.

Cut back by 4 bases and 5 bases, the V and J ends lie 17 bases apart. The CDR3 holds 15 amino acids from the cysteine to the phenylalanine. The sequence is cut down to CDR3 DNA, 45 bases in frame from base 1. Looking up the germline V gene yields CDR1 MGHRA and CDR2 YSYEKL. This specimen's time point label, per the study, means: more than 3 weeks on oral tofacitinib. Reading the label with the study, this specimen's treatment or condition is: oral pan-JAK inhibitor, 5-10 mg twice daily. Lesional scalp punch biopsies and peripheral blood were collected from alopecia areata patients. PBMCs were isolated by density centrifugation and stained for CD3, CD4 and CD8, after which CD4+ and CD8+ T cells were sorted on a FACSAria.

The TCR originated in a human donor with alopecia areata. The sequences come from CD4+ T cells sorted from blood, collected at week 4, from a patient treated with tofacitinib. The chain couples TRBV4-1 to TRBJ1-1; the D segment cannot be called with confidence. The CDR3 amino acid sequence is: CASSLREDPWTEAFF. The DNA sequence is given as TGCGCCAGCAGCCTACGGGAAGACCCTTGGACTGAAGCTTTCTTT.